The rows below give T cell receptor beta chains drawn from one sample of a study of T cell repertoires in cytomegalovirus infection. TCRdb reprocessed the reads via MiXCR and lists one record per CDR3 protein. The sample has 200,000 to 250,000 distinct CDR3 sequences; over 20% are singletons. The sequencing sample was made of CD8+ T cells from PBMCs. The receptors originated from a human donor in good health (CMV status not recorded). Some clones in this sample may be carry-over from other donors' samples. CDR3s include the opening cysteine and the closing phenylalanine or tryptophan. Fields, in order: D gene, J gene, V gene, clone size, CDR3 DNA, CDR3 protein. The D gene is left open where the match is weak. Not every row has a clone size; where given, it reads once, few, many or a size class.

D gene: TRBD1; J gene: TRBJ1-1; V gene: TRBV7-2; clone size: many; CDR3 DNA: TGTGCCAGCAGCTTATGGGCGCCCACAGGGGGTCATACTGAAGCTTTCTTT; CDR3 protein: CASSLWAPTGGHTEAFF
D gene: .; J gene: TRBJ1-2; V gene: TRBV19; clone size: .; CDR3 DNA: TGTGCCAGTAGTATAGCGGCAGGGCCCATCGACTATGGCTACACCTTC; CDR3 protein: CASSIAAGPIDYGYTF
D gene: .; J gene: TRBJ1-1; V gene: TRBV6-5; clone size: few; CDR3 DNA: TGTGCCAGCAGTTACTCGGCTAGTCCCGCTGAAGCTTTCTTT; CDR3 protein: CASSYSASPAEAFF
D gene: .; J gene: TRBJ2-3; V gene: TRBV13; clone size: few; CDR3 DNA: TGTGCCAGCAGCCCCTACCGGGGGGCTCCCACAGATACGCAGTATTTT; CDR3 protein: CASSPYRGAPTDTQYF
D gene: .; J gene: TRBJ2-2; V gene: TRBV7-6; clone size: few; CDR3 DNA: TGTGCCAGCAGCTCAGGGACGTGGCCACTAAACACCGGGGAGCTGTTTTTT; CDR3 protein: CASSSGTWPLNTGELFF
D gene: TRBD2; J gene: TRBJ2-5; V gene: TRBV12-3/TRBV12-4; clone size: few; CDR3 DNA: TGTGCCAGCGCGGTGACTAGCGGGGGGGGAGAGACCCAGTACTTC; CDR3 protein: CASAVTSGGGETQYF
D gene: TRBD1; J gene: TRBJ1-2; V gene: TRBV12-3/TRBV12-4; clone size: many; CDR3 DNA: TGTGCCAGCAGTTGGACAGGGGGCGACGGCTACACCTTC; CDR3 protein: CASSWTGGDGYTF
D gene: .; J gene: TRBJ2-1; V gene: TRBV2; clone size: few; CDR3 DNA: TGTGCCAGCAGTGAAGCTCTCGGGTACAATGAGCAGTTCTTC; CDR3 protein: CASSEALGYNEQFF
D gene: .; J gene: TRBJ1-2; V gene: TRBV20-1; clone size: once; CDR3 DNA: TGCAGTGCTAGAGTTCGAGAGGGGTTTCACTATGGCTACACCTTC; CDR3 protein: CSARVREGFHYGYTF
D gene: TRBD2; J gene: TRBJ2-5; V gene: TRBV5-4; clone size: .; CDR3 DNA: TGTGCCAGCAGTTTCGCGGGGGGCCTCGCCCAAGAGACCCAGTACTTC; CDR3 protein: CASSFAGGLAQETQYF
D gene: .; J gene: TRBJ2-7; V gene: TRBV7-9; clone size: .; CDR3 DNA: TGTGCCAGCAGCCACCCGGGGATGTCGGGGCAGAACGAGCAGTACTTC; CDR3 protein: CASSHPGMSGQNEQYF
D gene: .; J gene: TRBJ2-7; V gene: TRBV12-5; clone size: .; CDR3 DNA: TGTGCTAGTGGTTTAAGCGGCACGGGCCGATCCTACGAGCAGTACTTC; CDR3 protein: CASGLSGTGRSYEQYF
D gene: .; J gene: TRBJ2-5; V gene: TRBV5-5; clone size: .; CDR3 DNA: TGTGCCAGCAGCTTAGTTCCCACCAACCAAGAGACCCAGTACTTC; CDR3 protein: CASSLVPTNQETQYF
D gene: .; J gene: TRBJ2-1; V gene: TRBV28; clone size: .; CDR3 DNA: TGTGCCAGCAGTCCTGCAGGACGGTACAATGAGCAGTTCTTC; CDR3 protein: CASSPAGRYNEQFF
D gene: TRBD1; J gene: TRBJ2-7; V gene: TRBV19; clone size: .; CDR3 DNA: TGTGCCAGCAATCCGGGACAGGGGGTATTGGAGCAGTACTTC; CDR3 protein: CASNPGQGVLEQYF
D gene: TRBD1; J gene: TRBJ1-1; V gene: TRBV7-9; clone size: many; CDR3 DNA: TGTGCCAGCAGCTTAGCGCCTACAGGGGGCTATTCCACTGAAGCTTTCTTT; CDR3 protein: CASSLAPTGGYSTEAFF
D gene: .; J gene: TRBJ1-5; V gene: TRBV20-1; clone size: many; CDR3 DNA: TGCAGTGCTAGAGTAGGCCTCGGTGAGCCCCAGCATTTT; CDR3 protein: CSARVGLGEPQHF
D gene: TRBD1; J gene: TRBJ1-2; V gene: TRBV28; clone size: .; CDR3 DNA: TGTGCCAGCAGTCTCGTATCGACAGGGGGGAAGGATGGCTACACCTTC; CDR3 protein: CASSLVSTGGKDGYTF
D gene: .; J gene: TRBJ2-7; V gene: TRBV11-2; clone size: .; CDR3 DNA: TGTGCCAGCAGCCCGGGGGACAAGCCCTACGATCAGTACTTC; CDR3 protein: CASSPGDKPYDQYF
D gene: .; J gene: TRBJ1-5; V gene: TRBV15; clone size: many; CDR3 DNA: TGTGCCACCAGTCTCGGGGAGCTTAGCAATCAGCCCCAGCATTTT; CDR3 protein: CATSLGELSNQPQHF
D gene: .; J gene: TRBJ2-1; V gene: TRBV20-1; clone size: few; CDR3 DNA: TGCAGTGCTAGAGACGGCGCCACCTACAATGAGCAGTTCTTC; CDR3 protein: CSARDGATYNEQFF
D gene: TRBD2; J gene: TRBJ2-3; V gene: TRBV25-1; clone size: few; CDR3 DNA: TGTGCCAGCGGACTAGCGGCGGATACGCAGTATTTT; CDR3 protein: CASGLAADTQYF
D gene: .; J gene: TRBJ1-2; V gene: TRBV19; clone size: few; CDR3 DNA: TGTGCCACCCAATCTGGGGGATATGGCTACACCTTC; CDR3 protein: CATQSGGYGYTF
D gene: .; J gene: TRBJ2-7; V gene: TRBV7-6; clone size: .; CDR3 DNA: TGTGCCAGCAGCTTAAACCTAAACCTGAACAATGAGCAGTACTTC; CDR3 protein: CASSLNLNLNNEQYF
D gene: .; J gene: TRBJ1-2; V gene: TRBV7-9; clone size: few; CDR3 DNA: TGTGCCAGCAGCTCGGGACTCTCCGGCACCTATGGCTACACCTTC; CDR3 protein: CASSSGLSGTYGYTF
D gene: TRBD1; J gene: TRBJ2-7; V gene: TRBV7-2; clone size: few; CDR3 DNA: TGTGCCAGCAGCCAAGGGACAGGGATGTACGAGCAGTACTTC; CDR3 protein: CASSQGTGMYEQYF
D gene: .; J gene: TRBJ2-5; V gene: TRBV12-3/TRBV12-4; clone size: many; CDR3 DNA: TGTGCCAGCAGTCCCCGAGGCGGGGCGTACCAAGAGACCCAGTACTTC; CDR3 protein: CASSPRGGAYQETQYF
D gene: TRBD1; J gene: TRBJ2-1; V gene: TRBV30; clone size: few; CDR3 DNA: TGTGCCTGGGACAGGGGGAATGAGCAGTTCTTC; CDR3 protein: CAWDRGNEQFF
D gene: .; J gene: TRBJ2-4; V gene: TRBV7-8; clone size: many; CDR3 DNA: TGTGCCAGCAGCTTAGTGGGACCTGGCATTCAGTACTTC; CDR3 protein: CASSLVGPGIQYF
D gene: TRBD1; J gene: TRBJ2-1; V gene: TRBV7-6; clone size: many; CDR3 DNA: TGTGCCAGCAGCTCACGACAGGGGGCCTCCTACAATGAGCAGTTCTTC; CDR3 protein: CASSSRQGASYNEQFF
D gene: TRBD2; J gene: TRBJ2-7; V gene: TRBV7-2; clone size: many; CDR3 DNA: TGTGCCAGCAGCTCGATGATCCTAGCGGGGGGGCCTCACGAGCAGTACTTC; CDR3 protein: CASSSMILAGGPHEQYF
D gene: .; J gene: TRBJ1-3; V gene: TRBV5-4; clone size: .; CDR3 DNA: TGTGCCAGCAGCTTGCCCTTCCCTGGAAACACCATATATTTT; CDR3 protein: CASSLPFPGNTIYF
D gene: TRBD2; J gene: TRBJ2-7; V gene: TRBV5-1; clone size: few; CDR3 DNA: TGCGCCAGCAGCGCTTCTTCTAGCGGGGGTACCTACGAGCAGTACTTC; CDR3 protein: CASSASSSGGTYEQYF
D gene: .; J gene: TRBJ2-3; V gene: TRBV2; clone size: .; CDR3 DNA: TGTGCCAGCAGTGAAGAGGACTATCGGGGAGATACGCAGTATTTT; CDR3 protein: CASSEEDYRGDTQYF
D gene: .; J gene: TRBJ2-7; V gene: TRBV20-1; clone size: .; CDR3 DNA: TGCAGTGCTAGAGCGGACGAGAGGTACGAGCAGTACTTC; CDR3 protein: CSARADERYEQYF
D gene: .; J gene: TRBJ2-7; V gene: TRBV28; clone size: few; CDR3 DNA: TGTGCCAGCAGTCTCCCCGTGGGGGGCTACGAGCAGTACTTC; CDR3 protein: CASSLPVGGYEQYF
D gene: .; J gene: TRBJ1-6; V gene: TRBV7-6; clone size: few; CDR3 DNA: TGTGCCAGCAGCCCCGGGGGGCGGAGTTCACCCCTCCACTTT; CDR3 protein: CASSPGGRSSPLHF
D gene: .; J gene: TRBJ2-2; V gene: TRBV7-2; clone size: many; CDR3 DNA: TGTGCCAGCAGCTCTACCCGGCCCTACATAGCCGGGGAGCTGTTTTTT; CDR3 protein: CASSSTRPYIAGELFF
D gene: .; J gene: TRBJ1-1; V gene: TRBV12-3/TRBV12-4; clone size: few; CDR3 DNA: TGTGCCAGCAGACCCCCCGAGGGAACTGAAGCTTTCTTT; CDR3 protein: CASRPPEGTEAFF
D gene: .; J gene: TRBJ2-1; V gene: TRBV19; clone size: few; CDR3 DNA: TGTGCCAGTAGTAGGGGGGATGAGCAGTTCTTC; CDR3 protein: CASSRGDEQFF
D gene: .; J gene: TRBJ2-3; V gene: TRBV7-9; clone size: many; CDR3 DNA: TGTGCCAGCAGCCCCCCTTCTCTGGGGTGGGAGTCCGACGCAGATACGCAGTATTTT; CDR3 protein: CASSPPSLGWESDADTQYF
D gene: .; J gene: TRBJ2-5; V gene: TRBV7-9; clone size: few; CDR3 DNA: TGTGCCAGCAGCTATCGGACGGTCCAAGAGACCCAGTACTTC; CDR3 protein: CASSYRTVQETQYF
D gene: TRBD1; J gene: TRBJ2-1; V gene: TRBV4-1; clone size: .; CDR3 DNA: TGCGCCAGCAGCCAAGGTGCGACAGGGTATGAGAATGAGCAGTTCTTC; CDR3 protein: CASSQGATGYENEQFF
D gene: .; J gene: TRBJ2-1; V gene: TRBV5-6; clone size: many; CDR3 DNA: TGTGCCAGCAGCTTGGACAGGGCCATCGATGAGCAGTTCTTC; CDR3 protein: CASSLDRAIDEQFF
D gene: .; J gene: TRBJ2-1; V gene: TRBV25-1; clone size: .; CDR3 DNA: TGTGCCAGCAGTGAGGCCGTCGGCAGTTACAATGAGCAGTTCTTC; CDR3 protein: CASSEAVGSYNEQFF
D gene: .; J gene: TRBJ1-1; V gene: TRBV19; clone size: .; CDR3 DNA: TGTGCCAGTAGTCGAGAGGGATGGACTGAAGCTTTCTTT; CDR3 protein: CASSREGWTEAFF
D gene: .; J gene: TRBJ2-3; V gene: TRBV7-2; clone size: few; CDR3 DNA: TGTGCCAGCAGCTTAGCGGGTAGGGAGGCCGATACGCAGTATTTT; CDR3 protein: CASSLAGREADTQYF
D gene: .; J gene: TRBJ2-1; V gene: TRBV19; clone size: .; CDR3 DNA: TGTGCCAGTAGTAATCAGGACAGCCCTACCTACAATGAGCAGTTCTTC; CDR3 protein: CASSNQDSPTYNEQFF
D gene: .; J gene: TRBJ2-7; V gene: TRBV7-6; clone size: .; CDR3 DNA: TGTGCCAGCAGCACGAGAGGGGGGTTCGCCTACGAGCAGTACTTC; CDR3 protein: CASSTRGGFAYEQYF
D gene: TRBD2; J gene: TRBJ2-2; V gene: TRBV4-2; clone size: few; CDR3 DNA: TGTGCCAGCAGCCATCTCACTAGCGGCGCAAACACCGGGGAGCTGTTTTTT; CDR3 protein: CASSHLTSGANTGELFF
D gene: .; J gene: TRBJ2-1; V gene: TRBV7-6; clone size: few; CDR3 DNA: TGTGCCAGCAGCTTAGGGTCAGATGGCCGGGAGCAGTTCTTC; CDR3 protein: CASSLGSDGREQFF
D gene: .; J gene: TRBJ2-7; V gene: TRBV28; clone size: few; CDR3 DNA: TGTGCCAGCAGTTTATTGAGACGGATTCCCCCCACCGAGCAGTACTTC; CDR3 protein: CASSLLRRIPPTEQYF
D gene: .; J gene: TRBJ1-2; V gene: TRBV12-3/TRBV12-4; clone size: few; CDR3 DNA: TGTGCCAGCAGTACAGAGCCAATTAACTATGGCTACACCTTC; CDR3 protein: CASSTEPINYGYTF
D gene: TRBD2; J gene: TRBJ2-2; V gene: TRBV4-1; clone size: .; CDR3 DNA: TGCGCCAGCAGCCGCGGGAGCCAGGCGAACACCGGGGAGCTGTTTTTT; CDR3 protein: CASSRGSQANTGELFF